One and the same sample provided the 21 T cell receptor beta chains below, sequenced in a study of a mutant IDH1 vaccine in newly diagnosed glioma. Stated time point: week 11, during vaccination. The study gave 300 ug of mutant IDH1 20-mer peptide per vaccine dose, with topical imiquimod. Assay: immunoSEQ multiplex PCR; the TCRdb copy retains only in-frame clones and omits some. This sample yields 120,000 or so clones, of which roughly 75% are seen a single time; less than 7% belongs to the top ten. Antigen specificity for these receptors is unknown. This specimen was PBMCs, taken from a glioma patient whose treatment included an IDH1 peptide vaccine. These receptors were taken from a man aged 35-49 years with glioma.

The genes are TRBV7-6 and TRBJ1-2; perhaps TRBD1 as D (6 bases). Per the germline V gene, CDR1 is SGHVS and CDR2 is FNYEAQ. This CDR3 spans 16 amino acids. V was pared by 0 bases and J by 3 bases, with 14 bases between. CDR3 in amino acids: CASSLAIGGGDYGYTF. DNA of the CDR3: TGTGCCAGCAGCTTAGCGATCGGAGGGGGAGACTATGGCTACACCTTC.

The rearrangement joins TRBV10-3 to TRBJ2-1; 8 positions agree with TRBD2. This CDR3 is 14 amino acids long. Trimming took 11 bases from V and 6 from J; bases not matched to a gene: 12. Per germline, CDR1 ENHRY and CDR2 SYGVKD. DNA for the CDR3: TGTGCCTCGACGGGCGGGGGGCAAGGCAATGAGCAGTTCTTC. Its protein product is CASTGGGQGNEQFF.

This chain joins TRBV10-1 and TRBJ2-7; D not resolved. V was clipped by 9 bases and J by 3 bases, with 12 bases between them. Germline CDR1 is WNHNN and CDR2 is SYGVQD (reference sequence). This CDR3 is built from 12 residues. The CDR3 nucleotides are TGCGCCAGTATACAGAGTATCTACGAGCAGTACTTC. Translating gives CASIQSIYEQYF.

The chain couples TRBV4-2 to TRBJ1-2; possibly TRBD1 for D (5 bases). CDR3 length: 17 amino acids. V lost 2 bases and J lost 4, with 20 bases in between. CDR1 and CDR2 (germline): LGHNA, YNFKEQ. CDR3 amino acids: CASSQLTGGYLRYGYTF. Here the CDR3 DNA reads TGTGCCAGCAGCCAACTTACCGGGGGGTACTTGCGCTATGGCTACACCTTC.

The chain couples TRBV7-9 to TRBJ2-7; D not certain. Trimming shortened V by 2 bases and J by 2 bases, and 7 bases separated the two germline ends. The CDR3 is 13 residues long. In germline, CDR1 is SEHNR, CDR2 FQNEAQ (reference sequence). The CDR3 DNA is TGTGCCAGCAGCTTAAGTCCAGCCTACGAGCAGTACTTC. Encoded protein: CASSLSPAYEQYF.

This clone was counted only a few times. This chain's CDR3 is CASSSTSGSYEQYF. CDR3 DNA sequence: TGTGCCAGCAGCTCGACTAGCGGGTCCTACGAGCAGTACTTC. The rearrangement links TRBV7-2 to TRBJ2-7, with 10 bases that match TRBD2. This CDR3 contains 14 residues. Trimming cost V 4 bases and J 1 base; bases outside gene matches: 1. The germline V gene has CDR1 SGHTA and CDR2 FQGNSA.

V is TRBV7-9 and J is TRBJ2-1; D uncertain. The ends were cut back, 5 bases at V and 9 bases at J, with 11 bases in the middle. Germline V gene sequence: CDR1 SEHNR, CDR2 FQNEAQ (reference sequence). The CDR3 has 12 residues. The CDR3 DNA sequence: TGTGCCAGCAGCCCGGTCCTGGTTGAGCAGTTCTTC. Translating gives CASSPVLVEQFF.

The chain couples TRBV19 to TRBJ2-1; D may match TRBD1 or TRBD2 (6 bases each). In germline, CDR1 is LNHDA, CDR2 SQIVND (reference sequence). Trimming removed 8 bases at V and 0 bases at J, with 17 bases between. The CDR3 runs to 16 residues. This CDR3 reads CASRRGAASSYNEQFF. The CDR3 bases are TGTGCCAGTCGAAGGGGGGCGGCGAGCTCCTACAATGAGCAGTTCTTC.

The chain joins TRBV27 to TRBJ1-1; D is possibly TRBD1 (6 bases). The CDR3 consists of 16 residues. The germline V and J ends were trimmed by 3 bases and 6 bases, with 20 bases remaining between them. Germline V lookup: CDR1 MNHEY, CDR2 SMNVEV (reference sequence). DNA of the CDR3: TGTGCCAGCAGTTTTTCCGCCGGGGAATACAGGGCTGAAGCTTTCTTT. It translates to CASSFSAGEYRAEAFF.

The chain employs TRBV7-2 and TRBJ1-6; D remains ambiguous. The germline V gene encodes CDR1 SGHTA and CDR2 FQGNSA. The CDR3 runs 17 residues. V dropped 4 bases and J dropped 5 bases, with 18 bases sitting between them. Here the CDR3 reads CASSYKGSPGDNSPLHF. CDR3 nucleotides: TGTGCCAGCAGCTACAAAGGGTCCCCCGGGGATAATTCACCCCTCCACTTT.

This clone was seen once. V is TRBV5-1 and J is TRBJ2-7; D is perhaps TRBD2 (5 bases). V was clipped by 0 bases and J by 3 bases, with 13 bases between them. Germline V lookup: CDR1 SGHRS, CDR2 YFSETQ. The length of the CDR3 is 15 residues. CDR3 loop: CASSLVKSGIYEQYF. CDR3 DNA: TGCGCCAGCAGCTTGGTAAAATCGGGGATCTACGAGCAGTACTTC. The variable domain in full, with the rest retrieved from reference TRBV5-1 and TRBJ2-7, is KAGVTQTPRYLIKTRGQQVTLSCSPISGHRSVSWYQQTPGQGLQFLFEYFSETQRNKGNFPGRFSGRQFSNSRSEMNVSTLELGDSALYLCASSLVKSGIYEQYFGPGTRLTVT.

The chain is built from TRBV7-9 and TRBJ1-3, with D maybe TRBD1 (5 bases). The V end lost 5 bases, the J end lost 8 bases, and 10 bases lay between the germline ends. The CDR3 has 12 amino acids. The germline V gene has CDR1 SEHNR and CDR2 FQNEAQ (reference sequence). CDR3: CASSPKGDTIYF. Written as DNA, the CDR3 is TGTGCCAGCAGCCCAAAAGGGGACACCATATATTTT. The full variable domain, its missing parts supplied by reference TRBV7-9 and TRBJ1-3, is DTGVSQNPRHKITKRGQNVTFRCDPISEHNRLYWYRQTLGQGPEFLTYFQNEAQLEKSRLLSDRFSAERPKGSFSTLEIQRTEQGDSAMYLCASSPKGDTIYFGEGSWLTVV.

The J gene is TRBJ2-7, the V gene TRBV5-5; no definite D call. The CDR3 contains 15 residues. Germline V gives CDR1 SGHKS, CDR2 YYEKEE (reference sequence). V was pared by 1 base and J by 3 bases, with 14 bases between. The CDR3 DNA follows: TGTGCCAGCAGCTTGTTTTGGCAGGCGAACTACGAGCAGTACTTC. As protein: CASSLFWQANYEQYF.

This chain links TRBV27 with TRBJ2-7; 7 positions match TRBD1. The length of the CDR3 is 14 residues. Trimming removed 6 bases from V and 0 bases from J; junction bases left unmatched: 5. Looked up from germline, CDR1 is MNHEY and CDR2 is SMNVEV (reference sequence). CDR3 residues: CASSFDRDSYEQYF. DNA for the CDR3: TGTGCCAGCAGCTTTGACAGGGACTCCTACGAGCAGTACTTC.

The rearrangement links TRBV5-1 to TRBJ2-1; D possibly uses TRBD1 or TRBD2 (7 bases each). The CDR3 totals 15 residues. Germline V gives CDR1 SGHRS, CDR2 YFSETQ. The V gene lost 4 bases and the J gene lost 4 bases, with 15 bases spanning the gap. CDR3 sequence (DNA): TGCGCCAGCAGCAGCGGGACAGCAAAATACAATGAGCAGTTCTTC. Amino acid sequence: CASSSGTAKYNEQFF.

The chain couples TRBV6-5 to TRBJ2-2, with D hard to call. Germline CDR1 reads MNHEY; CDR2 reads SVGAGI. There are 14 residues in the CDR3. V was shortened by 2 bases and J by 2 bases, with 6 bases between the two germline ends. The CDR3 coding sequence is TGTGCCAGCAGTTACCTGCTTAACACCGGGGAGCTGTTTTTT. Translating it yields CASSYLLNTGELFF.

This clone was observed a handful of times. This chain connects TRBV19 to TRBJ1-6, with TRBD1 as a possible D gene (6 bases). The germline V gene has CDR1 LNHDA and CDR2 SQIVND (reference sequence). This CDR3 is 14 amino acids long. V lost 3 bases to trimming and J lost 10 bases, with 13 bases between them. The DNA of the CDR3 is TGTGCCAGTAGTATGGGGGCGCGGGACTCACCCCTCCACTTT. This sequence encodes CASSMGARDSPLHF.

The rearrangement uses TRBV7-9 and TRBJ1-6; D is ambiguous. The CDR3 spans 14 residues. The ends were cut back, 4 bases at V and 10 bases at J, with 14 bases in the middle. The germline V gene has CDR1 SEHNR and CDR2 FQNEAQ (reference sequence). The CDR3 DNA is TGTGCCAGCAGCTCCCTTTCAGACGGCTCACCCCTCCACTTT. Translation gives CASSSLSDGSPLHF.

V usage is TRBV5-6 and J usage is TRBJ2-3, with 7 nucleotides matching TRBD2. J gave up 8 bases and V 4 bases, and 10 bases lay outside the gene matches. The CDR3 covers 14 residues. Germline V gene lookup returns CDR1 SGHDT and CDR2 YYEEEE. The CDR3 DNA sequence: TGTGCCAGCAGCCCGACTAGCCGACCTGCTACGCAGTATTTT. It yields the protein CASSPTSRPATQYF.

The chain links TRBV21-1 to TRBJ1-5; the tabulated D call, TRBD1, remains unverified against the DNA. TRBV21-1 is classified as a pseudogene. CDR3 length equals 16 residues. The CDR3 loop is CASISEQGQGNQPQHF. In nucleotides, the CDR3 is TGTGCCAGCATCTCCGAACAGGGCCAGGGCAATCAGCCCCAGCATTTT.

The gene calls are TRBV4-3 and TRBJ1-2; tentatively, D is TRBD1 (6 bases). CDR1 and CDR2 (germline): LGHNA, YSLEER. Trimming pared 0 bases from V and 3 bases from J, leaving 14 bases between. The CDR3 is 16 residues long. The CDR3 DNA follows: TGCGCCAGCAGCCAAGATCGACAGGCCCCGGACTATGGCTACACCTTC. Translation gives CASSQDRQAPDYGYTF.